Listed below are T cell receptor beta chains from one sample, sequenced in a study of blood T cell repertoires in COVID-19. Method: immunoSEQ multiplex PCR; TCRdb's copy keeps in-frame clones and lacks some. Of some 96,000 clones listed, about 90% are singletons. Sequenced material: peripheral blood. These receptors were obtained from a man younger than 40 in a cohort sampled during active COVID-19. The CDR3 runs from the conserved cysteine through the conserved F or W. Each record gives: J gene, clone size, V gene, D gene, CDR3 length, CDR3 DNA, CDR3 protein. The D gene is left open where the match is weak. For some rows the clone size is stated as once, few or many, or as a class when expanded; others skip it.

TRBJ2-7 once TRBV5-1 - 13 TGCGCCAGCAGCTTGGCCGGGTTATCCGAGCAGTACTTC CASSLAGLSEQYF
TRBJ2-7 - TRBV30 - 12 TGTGCCTGGGGACAGTCAAGCTACGAGCAGTACTTC CAWGQSSYEQYF
TRBJ2-7 - TRBV28 - 12 TGTGCCAGCAGTACTCCAGGATACGAGCAGTACTTC CASSTPGYEQYF
TRBJ2-3 - TRBV12-3/TRBV12-4 - 13 TGTGCCAGCGGGGCGCGTCGGTTGGATACGCAGTATTTT CASGARRLDTQYF
TRBJ1-6 - TRBV5-1 - 16 TGCGCCAGCAGCTTGGACCCGAGCTCCTATAATTCACCCCTCCACTTT CASSLDPSSYNSPLHF
TRBJ2-2 - TRBV6-6 TRBD2 16 TGTGCCAGCAGCCCTCTAGCGGGGGTTGGCATCGGGGAGCTGTTTTTT CASSPLAGVGIGELFF
TRBJ1-2 - TRBV18 - 17 TGTGCCAGCTCACCTATAGGCGGTCAGGGAATTCTTTATGGCTACACCTTC CASSPIGGQGILYGYTF
TRBJ2-7 - TRBV5-6 - 15 TGTGCCAGCAGCTTGCTGGGGCCAAGTCCCTACGAGCAGTACTTC CASSLLGPSPYEQYF
TRBJ2-2 - TRBV25-1 TRBD2 15 TGTGCCAGCGACTCGGGGAGGGGCTTCACCGGGGAGCTGTTTTTT CASDSGRGFTGELFF
TRBJ2-5 - TRBV28 - 14 TGTGCCAGCAGCACGGGGGGGACAGGGGAGACCCAGTACTTC CASSTGGTGETQYF
TRBJ2-4 - TRBV7-2 - 17 TGTGCCAGCAGCTTAAGTCTTGGGGGCCCCCTAAAAAACATTCAGTACTTC CASSLSLGGPLKNIQYF
TRBJ1-1 - TRBV24-1 - 12 TGTGCCTACGTTGGGGCGAACACTGAAGCTTTCTTT CAYVGANTEAFF
TRBJ2-5 - TRBV30 TRBD1 15 TGTGCCTGGAGCCCTTTACACAGGGGTCAAGAGACCCAGTACTTC CAWSPLHRGQETQYF
TRBJ1-2 - TRBV15 TRBD1 17 TGTGCCACCAGCAGTCGGACAGGGGTCGAATCGACCTATGGCTACACCTTC CATSSRTGVESTYGYTF
TRBJ1-3 - TRBV7-2 - 13 TGTGCCAGCAGCCAGGTTCCTGGAAACACCATATATTTT CASSQVPGNTIYF
TRBJ1-2 - TRBV7-8 - 14 TGTGCCAGCAGCTTGATTTCCCAGTACTATGGCTACACCTTC CASSLISQYYGYTF
TRBJ2-7 - TRBV7-9 TRBD2 16 TGTGCCAGCAGCGGCATCTCGTATGGGACTATCTACGAGCAGTACTTC CASSGISYGTIYEQYF
TRBJ1-1 few TRBV29-1 TRBD1 13 TGCAGCGTTGATTGGGGACAGGACACTGAAGCTTTCTTT CSVDWGQDTEAFF
TRBJ1-1 once TRBV30 - 13 TGTGCCTGGAGTTCTACAGGGCGACCTGAAGCTTTCTTT CAWSSTGRPEAFF
TRBJ2-7 - TRBV5-4 TRBD1 13 TGTGCCAGCAGCTGGCAGGGGGCCAACGAGCAGTACTTC CASSWQGANEQYF
TRBJ1-2 - TRBV15 TRBD1 15 TGTGCCACCAGCAGAGATCCAGGGGGCACCTATGGCTACACCTTC CATSRDPGGTYGYTF
TRBJ2-1 - TRBV9 - 15 TGTGCCAGCAGCCCTGCGGGCCGCTCCTACAATGAGCAGTTCTTC CASSPAGRSYNEQFF
TRBJ1-2 - TRBV6-6 TRBD1 14 TGTGCCAGCAGTCTCGACAGGGTGAACTATGGCTACACCTTC CASSLDRVNYGYTF
TRBJ2-5 - TRBV11-3 TRBD1 15 TGTGCCAGCAGCTTAGGGACAGGGGGCGAAGAGACCCAGTACTTC CASSLGTGGEETQYF
TRBJ2-2 - TRBV6-5 - 13 TGTGCCAGCAGTTACGCAGTCACGCAAGAGCTGTTTTTT CASSYAVTQELFF
TRBJ1-2 - TRBV19 - 14 TGTGCCAGTACGGAACAGGCTGTCCAGGGTGGCTACACCTTC CASTEQAVQGGYTF
TRBJ2-2 - TRBV7-9 TRBD2 17 TGTGCCAGCATCCCATCGACTAGCGGGGGGGCGGCCGGGGAGCTGTTTTTT CASIPSTSGGAAGELFF
TRBJ2-3 - TRBV11-2 TRBD2 16 TGTGCCAGCAGCCGATTTAGCGGGAAAAGAGTGGACGCGCAGTATTTT CASSRFSGKRVDAQYF
TRBJ1-2 - TRBV21-1 - 14 TGTGCCAGCACGCCTACGACGGACTCCTATGGCTACACCTTC CASTPTTDSYGYTF
TRBJ2-2 few TRBV15 TRBD1 15 TGTGCCACCAGCAGAGGGGGGACAGGGGGCGGGGAGCTGTTTTTT CATSRGGTGGGELFF
TRBJ1-5 - TRBV6-5 - 15 TGTGCCAGCAGTCTTACAGCGGGGGTTAATCAGCCCCAGCATTTT CASSLTAGVNQPQHF
TRBJ2-1 once TRBV28 - 11 TGTGCCAGCAGCCTCGTCGGTGAGCAGTTCTTC CASSLVGEQFF
TRBJ2-2 - TRBV28 TRBD1 13 TGTGCCAGCAGTCCGACAGGGGCCGGGGAGCTGTTTTTT CASSPTGAGELFF
TRBJ2-1 - TRBV29-1 - 14 TGCAGCGTAAATCAATTTAGCAGGGCGAATGAGCAGTTCTTC CSVNQFSRANEQFF
TRBJ1-1 - TRBV5-8 - 12 TGTGCCAGCAGCTTCCTAGGTTATGAAGCTTTCTTT CASSFLGYEAFF
TRBJ2-2 - TRBV9 TRBD2 14 TGTGCCACCAGTAGCGGGGGCAACACCGGGGAGCTGTTTTTT CATSSGGNTGELFF
TRBJ1-3 - TRBV15 TRBD1 13 TGTGCCTACACAGGGGGGGTTAGGAACACCATATATTTT CAYTGGVRNTIYF
TRBJ2-5 - TRBV5-1 TRBD1 16 TGCGCCAGCAGCTTCCCGGGACAGACTTACCAAGAGACCCAGTACTTC CASSFPGQTYQETQYF
TRBJ1-6 - TRBV5-1 TRBD1 16 TGCGCCAGCAGCTTGACAGGACAGGGGATTGGTTCACCCCTCCACTTT CASSLTGQGIGSPLHF
TRBJ2-3 - TRBV5-1 TRBD1 16 TGCGCCAGCAGCTTGGCTCGGGACAGTCTGGCAGACACGCAGTATTTT CASSLARDSLADTQYF
TRBJ1-1 - TRBV30 - 15 TGTGCCTGGAGTTTGTTTGGGGGGTCGAACACTGAAGCTTTCTTT CAWSLFGGSNTEAFF
TRBJ2-4 - TRBV24-1 - 17 TGTGCCACCAGTGATTCCATCCTAGGCTGGGCCAAAAACATTCAGTACTTC CATSDSILGWAKNIQYF
TRBJ2-5 - TRBV6-1 - 13 TGTGCCAGCAGTGAAGGGACTTTAGAGACCCAGTACTTC CASSEGTLETQYF
TRBJ1-2 - TRBV6-4 - 13 TGTGCCAGCAGTCCCGACTTTAACTATGGCTACACCTTC CASSPDFNYGYTF
TRBJ2-5 - TRBV7-9 TRBD1 15 TGTGCCAGCAGCTTAGGGACAGGGGACCAAGAGACCCAGTACTTC CASSLGTGDQETQYF
TRBJ2-3 - TRBV5-1 - 16 TGCGCCAGCACCCGAGACCGGGGAGCTAGCACAGATACGCAGTATTTT CASTRDRGASTDTQYF
TRBJ1-1 - TRBV15 - 13 TGTGCCACCAGCAGGGCAGAGAACACTGAAGCTTTCTTT CATSRAENTEAFF